A selection of T cell receptor beta chains follows, all from one sample in a study of blood T cells in healthy people across ages. TCRdb ran MiXCR on the 5' RACE reads and lists one entry per CDR3 protein. The sample lists about 1,500,000 distinct CDR3 sequences; roughly 27% were seen once. The specimen sequenced was blood. Receptor source: a woman in her 30s in good health. Both conserved end residues are part of each CDR3. The D gene is left open where the match is weak. Expanded clones are given a class, and other clones once, few, many or no size at all.

abundance: few; j_gene: TRBJ2-1; v_gene: TRBV4-2; d_gene: NA; CDR3aa: CASSRGSWDEQFF; CDR3nt: TGTGCCAGCAGTCGGGGCTCCTGGGATGAGCAGTTCTTC
abundance: few; j_gene: TRBJ1-6; v_gene: TRBV7-2; d_gene: NA; CDR3aa: CASSLRGPLHF; CDR3nt: TGTGCCAGCAGCTTAAGGGGGCCCCTCCACTTT
abundance: NA; j_gene: TRBJ1-1; v_gene: TRBV27; d_gene: TRBD1; CDR3aa: CASSSQGTVGGPEAFF; CDR3nt: TGTGCCAGCAGTTCCCAAGGGACAGTGGGAGGCCCGGAAGCTTTCTTT
abundance: few; j_gene: TRBJ2-7; v_gene: TRBV27; d_gene: NA; CDR3aa: CASSFAGEGGVYEQYF; CDR3nt: TGTGCCAGCAGTTTTGCTGGGGAGGGGGGTGTCTACGAGCAGTACTTC
abundance: NA; j_gene: TRBJ2-3; v_gene: TRBV6-6; d_gene: NA; CDR3aa: CASKNGAGGDTQYF; CDR3nt: TGTGCCAGCAAAAACGGGGCCGGCGGGGATACGCAGTATTTT
abundance: few; j_gene: TRBJ2-1; v_gene: TRBV20-1; d_gene: TRBD2; CDR3aa: CSAPGTSGTYSNEQFF; CDR3nt: TGCAGTGCCCCGGGGACTAGCGGGACCTACAGCAATGAGCAGTTCTTC
abundance: NA; j_gene: TRBJ2-1; v_gene: TRBV12-3/TRBV12-4; d_gene: NA; CDR3aa: CASSPRDRSSYNEQFF; CDR3nt: TGTGCCAGCAGTCCCCGGGACCGAAGCTCCTACAATGAGCAGTTCTTC
abundance: few; j_gene: TRBJ1-4; v_gene: TRBV20-1; d_gene: NA; CDR3aa: CSVRAPDEKLFF; CDR3nt: TGCAGCGTGCGGGCGCCAGATGAAAAACTGTTTTTT
abundance: NA; j_gene: TRBJ1-4; v_gene: TRBV4-2; d_gene: TRBD1; CDR3aa: CASSRPGTGGSVEKLFF; CDR3nt: TGTGCCAGCAGCAGACCCGGGACAGGGGGCTCGGTGGAAAAACTGTTTTTT
abundance: few; j_gene: TRBJ1-1; v_gene: TRBV29-1; d_gene: NA; CDR3aa: CSAKKNTEAFF; CDR3nt: TGCAGCGCCAAAAAGAACACTGAAGCTTTCTTT
abundance: once; j_gene: TRBJ1-1; v_gene: TRBV6-5; d_gene: NA; CDR3aa: CASSRPSGGTEAFF; CDR3nt: TGTGCCAGCAGTCGGCCTTCGGGGGGCACTGAAGCTTTCTTT
abundance: NA; j_gene: TRBJ2-7; v_gene: TRBV4-1; d_gene: TRBD2; CDR3aa: CASSQAPVLAGQEQYF; CDR3nt: TGCGCCAGCAGCCAAGCGCCCGTACTAGCGGGACAAGAGCAGTACTTC
abundance: many; j_gene: TRBJ2-1; v_gene: TRBV24-1; d_gene: TRBD1; CDR3aa: CATSDPLDRGNEQFF; CDR3nt: TGTGCCACCAGTGATCCCCTGGACAGGGGCAATGAGCAGTTCTTC
abundance: NA; j_gene: TRBJ2-3; v_gene: TRBV12-3/TRBV12-4; d_gene: TRBD2; CDR3aa: CASSSQTSGTQYF; CDR3nt: TGTGCCAGCAGTTCGCAGACTAGCGGAACGCAGTATTTT
abundance: NA; j_gene: TRBJ1-1; v_gene: TRBV9; d_gene: NA; CDR3aa: CASSVTQKNTEAFF; CDR3nt: TGTGCCAGCAGCGTAACCCAGAAGAACACTGAAGCTTTCTTT
abundance: NA; j_gene: TRBJ2-7; v_gene: TRBV18; d_gene: TRBD2; CDR3aa: CASSPTSVSSYEQYF; CDR3nt: TGTGCCAGCTCCCCTACTAGCGTGAGCTCCTACGAGCAGTACTTC
abundance: NA; j_gene: TRBJ2-7; v_gene: TRBV4-3; d_gene: NA; CDR3aa: CASSQDPGGGAEQYF; CDR3nt: TGCGCCAGCAGCCAAGATCCCGGTGGCGGGGCCGAGCAGTACTTC
abundance: NA; j_gene: TRBJ2-5; v_gene: TRBV12-3/TRBV12-4; d_gene: NA; CDR3aa: CASSFRNRLEETQYF; CDR3nt: TGTGCCAGCAGTTTTAGAAACCGGCTAGAAGAGACCCAGTACTTC
abundance: NA; j_gene: TRBJ1-2; v_gene: TRBV11-2; d_gene: NA; CDR3aa: CASSLGLHYGYTF; CDR3nt: TGTGCCAGCAGCTTGGGACTCCACTATGGCTACACCTTC